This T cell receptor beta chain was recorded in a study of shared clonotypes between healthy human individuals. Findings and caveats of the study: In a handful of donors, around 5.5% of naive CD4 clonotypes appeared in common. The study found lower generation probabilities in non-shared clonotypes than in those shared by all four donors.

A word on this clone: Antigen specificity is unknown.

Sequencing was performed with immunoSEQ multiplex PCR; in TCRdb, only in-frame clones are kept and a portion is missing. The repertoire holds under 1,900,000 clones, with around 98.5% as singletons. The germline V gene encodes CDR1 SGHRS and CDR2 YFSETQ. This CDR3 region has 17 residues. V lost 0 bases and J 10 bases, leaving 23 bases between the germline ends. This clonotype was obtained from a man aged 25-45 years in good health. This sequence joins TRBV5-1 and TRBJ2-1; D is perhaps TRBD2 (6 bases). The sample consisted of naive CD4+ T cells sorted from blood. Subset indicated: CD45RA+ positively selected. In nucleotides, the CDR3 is TGCGCCAGCAGCTTGGTAGTGCCGGGAGTGCCGCTACAAGAGCAGTTCTTC. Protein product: CASSLVVPGVPLQEQFF. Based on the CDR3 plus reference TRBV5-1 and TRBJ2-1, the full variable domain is KAGVTQTPRYLIKTRGQQVTLSCSPISGHRSVSWYQQTPGQGLQFLFEYFSETQRNKGNFPGRFSGRQFSNSRSEMNVSTLELGDSALYLCASSLVVPGVPLQEQFFGPGTRLTVL.